This passage covers 8 T cell receptor beta chains from one sample sequenced in a study of blood T cell repertoires in COVID-19. Only in-frame clones appear in the TCRdb table, and some are missing; sequencing was by immunoSEQ multiplex PCR. The sample shows 150,000 to 200,000 clones, around 90% of them seen only once. The sample consisted of peripheral blood. These TCRs come from a man aged 40-49 years with active or convalescent COVID-19.

This clone was recorded a few times. The chain joins TRBV2 to TRBJ2-5; D unresolved. V gave up 7 bases and J gave up 2 bases, with 11 bases separating them. In germline, CDR1 is SNHLY, CDR2 FYNNEI. The length of the CDR3 is 13 residues. The DNA for the CDR3 is TGTGCCAGCAACCCGACAAGACAAGAGACCCAGTACTTC. This codes for CASNPTRQETQYF.

The chain joins TRBV19 to TRBJ2-7, with a tentative D call TRBD2 (6 bases). The germline CDR1 and CDR2 sequences are LNHDA and SQIVND (reference sequence). V was trimmed by 5 bases and J by 0 bases, leaving 8 bases between them. The CDR3 spans 13 residues. CDR3 DNA: TGTGCCAGTAGTGCGGGGTACTCCTACGAGCAGTACTTC. Translated, it gives CASSAGYSYEQYF.

The chain links TRBV6-5 to TRBJ1-1; D gene uncertain. Trimming stripped 2 bases from V and 1 base from J, with 8 bases between. The CDR3 totals 14 residues. Germline lookup yields CDR1 MNHEY and CDR2 SVGAGI. CDR3 in DNA: TGTGCCAGCAGTTACGGGCACCCGAACACTGAAGCTTTCTTT. It is translated as CASSYGHPNTEAFF.

CDR3 loop: CASKGLPGNEQFF. CDR3 in DNA: TGTGCCAGCAAGGGACTGCCGGGCAATGAGCAGTTCTTC. V usage is TRBV2 and J usage is TRBJ2-1, with a tentative D call TRBD2 (6 bases). The V gene lost 7 bases and the J gene lost 6 bases, with 13 bases spanning the gap. The germline V gene has CDR1 SNHLY and CDR2 FYNNEI. The CDR3 is 13 amino acids.

The chain has TRBV3-1 (or the pseudogene TRBV3-2) and TRBJ2-5; D is perhaps TRBD2 (6 bases). The CDR3 is 16 residues long. From germline, CDR1 is LGHDT and CDR2 YNNKEL (reference sequence). Between the trimmed V and J ends, which lost 0 bases and 2 bases, there was a span of 13 bases. The CDR3 loop reads CASSQDRWAGQETQYF. CDR3 DNA: TGTGCCAGCAGCCAAGATCGTTGGGCGGGACAAGAGACCCAGTACTTC.

This clone is a singleton in its sample. V gene TRBV7-2 combines with J gene TRBJ2-5; 16 bases fit TRBD2. The CDR3 covers 18 residues. Germline CDR1 reads SGHTA; CDR2 reads FQGNSA. Trimming at V came to 5 bases and at J to 2 bases, leaving 8 bases not matched to a gene. The CDR3 nucleotides read TGTGCCAGCAGCCCAGGGACTAGCGGGGGGGGAAGGCAAGAGACCCAGTACTTC. Residues: CASSPGTSGGGRQETQYF.

This rearrangement joins TRBV19 to TRBJ1-5; 9 bases align to TRBD1. In germline, CDR1 is LNHDA, CDR2 SQIVND (reference sequence). Unmatched junction bases numbered 4, after V lost 2 bases and J lost 2 bases. This CDR3 comprises 16 residues. This CDR3 reads CASSILRTGGNQPQHF. CDR3 DNA sequence: TGTGCCAGTAGTATACTTAGGACAGGGGGCAATCAGCCCCAGCATTTT.

The chain recombines TRBV14 with TRBJ2-7; 9 bases are a match to TRBD2. Germline V gene sequence: CDR1 SGHDN, CDR2 FVKESK. Trimming at V came to 7 bases and at J to 6 bases, leaving 1 base not matched to a gene. The CDR3 consists of 11 residues. CDR3 protein: CASKAGGEQYF. The CDR3 bases are TGTGCCAGCAAAGCGGGGGGCGAGCAGTACTTC.